This T cell receptor beta chain was found in a study of Graves' ophthalmopathy and Graves' hyperthyroidism. Regarding the study as a whole: The model reached approximately 67% sensitivity and approximately 72% specificity for predicting ophthalmopathy progression. Ophthalmopathy versus stable hyperthyroidism: 13-signature model gave 85% to 90% sensitivity, less than 83% specificity.

The CDR3 runs to 15 residues. Trimming pared 8 bases from V and 7 bases from J, leaving 23 bases between. There are a few counts of this clonotype. Its matching antigen is unknown. The sequenced template was RNA, covering the TCR beta CDR3 region. A first-round RT-PCR used HTBI primers, followed by a second-round multiplex PCR. From the multiplex PCR reads, TCRdb called clonotypes with MiXCR, one entry per CDR3 protein. The table has around 520,000 distinct CDR3 sequences, about two fifths seen once. This clonotype was obtained from an adult man with Graves' hyperthyroidism. The sample comprised peripheral blood or thyroid tissue (not recorded which). This chain uses TRBV12-3 or TRBV12-4 with TRBJ1-2, with D maybe TRBD1 (6 bases). The CDR3 sequence is CASSPLRGEDPGYTF. CDR3 bases: TGTGCCAGCTCACCACTGAGGGGGGAAGATCCTGGCTACACCTTC.